The 5 T cell receptor beta chains presented below share a single source sample, sequenced in a study of CD8+CD57+ T cells in acquired aplastic anemia. Patients chosen for sequencing had shown CD8+CD57+ cell expansion by flow cytometry. Profiling of TCR beta VDJ combinations and CDR3 sequences used genomic DNA as template. One entry per CDR3 protein results from TCRdb running MiXCR on the reads. The table lists 400,000 to 600,000 distinct CDR3 sequences, over 25% of them singletons. The specimen was sorted CD4+, CD8+, or CD8+CD57+ T cells (not recorded which) from PBMCs. The receptor set was obtained from a human donor with aplastic anemia.

In its sample, this clonotype was seen a few times. The chain uses TRBV20-1 and TRBJ2-1; possible D gene TRBD1, 6 bases. Germline values: CDR1 DFQATT, CDR2 SNEGSKA (reference sequence). The CDR3 has 15 residues. Trimming pared 5 bases from V and 6 bases from J, leaving 20 bases between. DNA of the CDR3: TGCAGTGCTTACACCGGGACACCCGGATCCAATGAGCAGTTCTTC. Encoded protein: CSAYTGTPGSNEQFF.

This clonotype was found many times. The gene calls are TRBV7-9 and TRBJ1-2; 9 bases align to TRBD1. There are 16 residues in the CDR3. Per germline, CDR1 SEHNR and CDR2 FQNEAQ (reference sequence). The trim removed 1 base at V and 6 bases at J, leaving 9 bases unmatched. CDR3 coding DNA: TGTGCCAGCAGCTTAGGGAGTGCCGGGACAGGGCATGGCTACACCTTC. As protein: CASSLGSAGTGHGYTF.

This clonotype was seen a few times. The rearrangement joins TRBV20-1 to TRBJ2-1, with 12 bases lining up with TRBD2. J gave up 1 base and V 5 bases, and 3 bases lay outside the gene matches. Germline CDR1 and CDR2: DFQATT and SNEGSKA (reference sequence). The CDR3 consists of 15 residues. CDR3 sequence reads: CSASLAGGSYNEQFF. The DNA of the CDR3 is TGCAGTGCTTCACTAGCGGGAGGTTCCTACAATGAGCAGTTCTTC.

This chain joins TRBV20-1 and TRBJ2-7; no definite D call. Germline V gene sequence: CDR1 DFQATT, CDR2 SNEGSKA (reference sequence). V lost 3 bases and J lost 1, with 19 bases in between. The CDR3 has 16 amino acids. The CDR3 nucleotides are TGCAGTGCTAGGAAGGGAATAGCAGTACTTTCCTACGAGCAGTACTTC. It specifies CSARKGIAVLSYEQYF.

The gene calls are TRBV25-1 and TRBJ1-2; a weak D match, TRBD1 (6 bases). CDR1 is MGHDK, CDR2 SYGVNS, per germline. The CDR3 runs to 13 residues. V lost 8 bases, J lost 4 bases, and 14 bases lay in between. DNA of the CDR3: TGTGCCAGCCAGTCTTTAGGGGGCTATGGCTACACCTTC. Its translation is CASQSLGGYGYTF.